This T cell receptor (beta chain) was captured in a study of T cells in Graves' hyperthyroidism and ophthalmopathy. With 8 bases removed from V and 7 bases from J, the gap between germline ends came to 15 bases. This CDR3 is 14 amino acids long. Germline V lookup: CDR1 SGHAT, CDR2 FQNNGV. The authors took PBMCs from 10 ml fresh peripheral blood. Regions amplified from RNA transcripts were the TCR beta CDR3 regions. The HTBI primer set was used in a first-round RT-PCR of the TCR CDR3. TCRdb itself ran the multiplex PCR reads through MiXCR, one entry per CDR3 protein. Of hundreds of thousands of distinct CDR3 sequences in the sample, roughly 21% were seen once. There are many counts of this clonotype.

Sequencing was performed on blood. This sequence was found in a man in his forties with Graves' ophthalmopathy. The V and J genes are TRBV11-2 and TRBJ1-6, with a tentative D call TRBD1 (5 bases). CDR3 residues: CASASSRVNSPLHF. In DNA, the CDR3 is TGTGCCAGCGCCTCGAGCAGGGTCAATTCACCCCTCCACTTT.